This T cell receptor (beta chain) derives from a study of Ad26.COV2.S vaccination and SARS-CoV-2 variants. The wider study: Donor allocation was to the COV1001 Ad26.COV2.S trial arm.

Treatment specified: about 20 received Ad26.COV2.S at low or high dose, single or two shots; about five received placebo; per-sample allocation not given. Sampling took place 63 days after the first vaccine or placebo injection. This person who donated was an adult of 18-55 years in Boston. Measured with immunoSEQ multiplex PCR; TCRdb has only the in-frame clones, and not every one. The sample includes some 340,000 clones, 70% to 90% seen only once; the top ten take approximately 2%. V gave up 4 bases and J gave up 5 bases; unmatched junction bases: 8. CDR1 is SGHNT and CDR2 is YYREEE in the germline V gene (reference sequence). The CDR3 sequence is 15 residues long.

This sequence joins TRBV5-4 and TRBJ2-3, with 9 positions matching TRBD1. The origin of this receptor is a person aged 18-65 years who received the Ad26.COV2.S COVID-19 vaccine or a placebo. The sequences come from peripheral blood, collected in a trial of Ad26.COV2.S vaccine versus placebo. For the CDR3, the DNA is TGTGCCAGCAGCCTACGACAGGGGGATGGAGATACGCAGTATTTT. It codes for CASSLRQGDGDTQYF.